This TCR beta chain originates from a study of cytomegalovirus exposure and HLA in healthy donors. With 60 Vbeta and 13 Jbeta primers, the PCR was carried out. Repertoires were generated with immunoSEQ multiplex PCR, while TCRdb's copy carries only in-frame clones and drops some. The repertoire table contains 65,000 to 85,000 clones. As regards this clone: Antigen: not known.

The germline V gene has CDR1 PRHDT and CDR2 FYEKMQ (reference sequence). The trim removed 5 bases at V and 6 bases at J, leaving 7 bases unmatched. CDR3 length: 14 residues. The study's findings and limits: Researchers reported that a few CMV-associated chains were confirmed in vitro as CMV antigen-specific. Altogether, more than 150 TCR beta chains were recorded as cytomegalovirus-associated.

The sequence was collected from a woman aged 55 to 70 in good health and CMV-seronegative. Specimen: PBMCs. The V gene is TRBV13, the J gene TRBJ2-7; 10 bases agree with TRBD2. Written as DNA, the CDR3 is TGTGCCAGCAGCATCCTAGCGGGAGAGGGCGAGCAGTACTTC. Amino acid sequence: CASSILAGEGEQYF.